One sample yielded the 5 T cell receptor beta chains listed below, sequenced in a study of OX40 agonist ivuxolimab in advanced cancers. The protocol was immunoSEQ multiplex PCR, while the TCRdb copy is restricted to in-frame clones and leaves out a portion. The table records about 78,000 clones, around 87% of them present only once. The sample here was CD4+ or CD8+ T cells sorted from blood, taken in a trial of the OX40 agonist ivuxolimab. The receptors were gathered from an adult with an advanced solid tumor such as melanoma, head and neck, liver or kidney cancer.

In this sample, this clone turned up a few times. This chain links TRBV10-2 with TRBJ1-5; no reliable D call. The CDR3 has 15 residues. Trimming left V 4 bases short and J 4 bases short, with 14 bases between. CDR1 is WSHSY and CDR2 is SAAADI in the germline V gene. CDR3 amino acids: CASSGIRTGNQPQHF. The CDR3 region has the DNA TGCGCCAGCAGTGGGATAAGGACGGGAAATCAGCCCCAGCATTTT.

This clone was found once. This chain uses TRBV7-2 with TRBJ2-1; 7 bases line up with TRBD2. Germline loops: CDR1 SGHTA, CDR2 FQGNSA. J was trimmed by 9 bases and V by 5 bases; bases with no gene match: 13. The CDR3 length is 15 residues. In DNA form, the CDR3 reads TGTGCCAGCAGCCCCATCCGGGGAGGGTCGGGTGAGCAGTTCTTC. Its translation is CASSPIRGGSGEQFF.

The chain recombines TRBV19 with TRBJ1-2; no reliable D call. Trimming cost V 1 base and J 4 bases, with 7 bases left between them. Germline V gene lookup returns CDR1 LNHDA and CDR2 SQIVND (reference sequence). The CDR3 is made up of 13 amino acids. CDR3 nucleotides: TGTGCCAGTAGTATAGGGGGAAGCTATGGCTACACCTTC. Its translation is CASSIGGSYGYTF.

This sequence joins TRBV7-9 and TRBJ1-1; TRBD1 agrees at 9 bases. The J segment lost 5 bases and the V segment lost 6 bases, leaving 10 bases of the junction unmatched. The CDR3 is 15 amino acids. CDR1 is SEHNR and CDR2 is FQNEAQ in the germline V gene (reference sequence). The CDR3 region is CASRYEGQGRTEAFF. The CDR3 DNA follows: TGTGCCAGCAGGTACGAAGGACAGGGGCGGACTGAAGCTTTCTTT.

The count of this clone is one. The rearrangement links TRBV7-9 to TRBJ1-4; TRBD1 is a possible D gene (5 bases). The germline gives CDR1 SEHNR, CDR2 FQNEAQ (reference sequence). The CDR3 is 13 residues long. Trimming shortened V by 2 bases and J by 8 bases, and 9 bases separated the two germline ends. In DNA, the CDR3 is TGTGCCAGCAGCTTATCGGGGGTCGAAAAACTGTTTTTT. Translated, it gives CASSLSGVEKLFF. Combining the CDR3 with reference TRBV7-9 and TRBJ1-4 gives the whole variable domain DTGVSQNPRHKITKRGQNVTFRCDPISEHNRLYWYRQTLGQGPEFLTYFQNEAQLEKSRLLSDRFSAERPKGSFSTLEIQRTEQGDSAMYLCASSLSGVEKLFFGSGTQLSVL.